The following is a T cell receptor (beta chain) sequence with its context. The data stem from a study of blood T cell repertoires in COVID-19. Study background: PBMCs, B-cell-depleted T cells, or T cells were the source of the cDNA or gDNA that made up the material.

TCRdb's copy holds only in-frame clones and misses some; the assay was immunoSEQ multiplex PCR. The sample carries tens of thousands of clones, 80% to 90% recorded once. While infection was still active, Seattle patients were enrolled and then followed longitudinally. V was clipped by 2 bases and J by 6 bases; unmatched bases: 7. The CDR3 has 15 amino acids. Per germline, CDR1 GTSNPN and CDR2 SVGIG (reference sequence). The chain combines TRBV30 with TRBJ1-6; 7 bases map to TRBD1. This receptor was obtained from a man aged 35 to 55 with COVID-19, enrolled during active disease. Sequencing was carried out using peripheral blood. This chain's CDR3 is CAWSSRRGLNSPLHF. In DNA form, the CDR3 reads TGTGCCTGGAGTTCCCGGAGGGGGCTTAATTCACCCCTCCACTTT. The full variable domain, its missing parts supplied by reference TRBV30 and TRBJ1-6, is SQTIHQWPATLVQPVGSPLSLECTVEGTSNPNLYWYRQAAGRGLQLLFYSVGIGQISSEVPQNLSASRPQDRQFILSSKKLLLSDSGFYLCAWSSRRGLNSPLHFGNGTRLTVT.